This T cell receptor (beta chain) was sequenced in a study of T cells in Graves' hyperthyroidism and ophthalmopathy. Study results and limitations: Also found in blood were most expanded thyroid clonotypes above 0.001.

Not enrolled were patients with uncontrolled infection, other autoimmune disease, pregnancy or lactation. Clinicians diagnosed patients from clinical symptoms, serum thyroxine and TRAb, thyroid ultrasound and orbital computed tomography. Remarks on this clonotype: As yet, its antigen is unknown.

The V gene lost 7 bases and the J gene lost 3 bases, with 18 bases spanning the gap. Germline values: CDR1 MNHNS, CDR2 SASEGT. The CDR3 consists of 15 residues. RNA transcripts served as the template for amplifying TCR beta CDR3 regions. HTBI primers were the set used in a first-round RT-PCR of the TCR CDR3. One entry per CDR3 protein, called by TCRdb with MiXCR from the multiplex PCR reads. The sample yields over 650,000 distinct CDR3 sequences, 45% seen once. The chain joins TRBV6-1 to TRBJ1-2; TRBD1 is a possible D gene (5 bases). Sequences were obtained from peripheral blood or thyroid tissue (not recorded which). This receptor was taken from an adult man with Graves' disease, either hyperthyroidism or ophthalmopathy (not recorded which). CDR3 DNA: TGTGCCAGCAAACCCTGGGACGGAGGAGACTATGGCTACACCTTC. The encoded protein is CASKPWDGGDYGYTF.